The 12 T cell receptor beta chains below all came from one sample that was sequenced in a study of control samples from healthy donors and cancer patients. Sequencing used immunoSEQ multiplex PCR; TCRdb keeps in-frame clones, though not all of them. The sample includes about 110,000 clones, roughly nine tenths seen only once; the top ten take 4% to 4.5%. The sequenced sample consisted of blood. These TCRs come from a human donor in good health. The donor label of this sample is uncertain.

The rearrangement uses TRBV7-9 and TRBJ2-7; 7 bases map to TRBD2. J was trimmed by 8 bases and V by 6 bases; bases with no gene match: 10. Germline assignment: CDR1 SEHNR and CDR2 FQNEAQ (reference sequence). CDR3 length: 13 residues. Here the CDR3 reads CASRAFSGTKQYV. Here the CDR3 DNA reads TGTGCCAGCAGGGCATTCTCCGGGACTAAGCAGTACGTC.

The chain is built from TRBV5-4 and TRBJ1-2, with TRBD1 matching over 8 bases. The V gene end was trimmed by 4 bases and the J gene end by 0 bases; junction bases not matched to a gene: 8. CDR1 and CDR2 (germline): SGHNT, YYREEE (reference sequence). There are 16 residues in the CDR3. As DNA, the CDR3 is TGTGCCAGCAGCCCCTCGGGACAGGAAGCTAACTATGGCTACACCTTC. Its protein is CASSPSGQEANYGYTF.

This clone was recorded once. The chain carries TRBV20-1 and TRBJ2-7; perhaps TRBD1 as D (6 bases). The CDR3 loop spans 12 amino acids. Germline V gives CDR1 DFQATT, CDR2 SNEGSKA (reference sequence). V was cut by 3 bases and J by 2 bases, with 8 bases left in between. CDR3 sequence (DNA): TGCAGTGCTAGTCGGACAGCCTACGAGCAGTACTTC. Protein: CSASRTAYEQYF.

V and J are TRBV10-3 and TRBJ2-5; 12 nucleotides line up with TRBD1. The V segment lost 5 bases and the J segment 5 bases; nucleotides outside the gene matches: 3. CDR3 length equals 14 residues. CDR1 is ENHRY and CDR2 is SYGVKD in the germline V gene. The CDR3 DNA reads TGTGCCATCAGTTCCGGGACAGGGGGCGAGACCCAGTACTTC. Its translation: CAISSGTGGETQYF.

Here the CDR3 reads CASSRITPTRVSGNTIYF. The CDR3 DNA reads TGTGCCAGTAGTAGAATTACACCGACGCGGGTCTCTGGAAACACCATATATTTT. The gene calls are TRBV19 and TRBJ1-3; D is unresolved. V was pared by 4 bases and J by 0 bases, with 19 bases between. The CDR3 runs 18 residues. The germline V gene has CDR1 LNHDA and CDR2 SQIVND (reference sequence).

The rearrangement joins TRBV6-5 to TRBJ2-1, with D tentatively TRBD1 (6 bases). Trimming took off 0 bases at V and 6 bases at J, with 15 bases between the two ends. Germline CDR1 MNHEY, CDR2 SVGAGI. This CDR3 has 16 residues. The CDR3 region is CASSYSEGRGGNEQFF. CDR3 DNA sequence: TGTGCCAGCAGTTACTCGGAAGGCCGAGGGGGCAATGAGCAGTTCTTC.

This clone was counted once. V gene TRBV29-1 combines with J gene TRBJ2-1, with D hard to call. CDR1 is SQVTM, CDR2 ANQGSEA, per germline. The CDR3 sequence is 13 residues long. The V and J ends lost 2 bases and 8 bases respectively, with 13 bases between them. This chain's CDR3 is CSVEYERADEQFF. The DNA of the CDR3 is TGCAGCGTTGAATATGAAAGGGCGGATGAGCAGTTCTTC.

This chain connects TRBV11-2 to TRBJ1-2; D may be TRBD1 (6 bases). V gave up 1 base and J gave up 0 bases, with 12 bases separating them. Germline V gene sequence: CDR1 SGHAT, CDR2 FQNNGV. The CDR3 is 16 amino acids. As DNA, the CDR3 is TGTGCCAGCAGCTTAGGGGGGCAGGAAACTAACTATGGCTACACCTTC. Translated: CASSLGGQETNYGYTF.

The chain links TRBV30 to TRBJ1-2, with 7 positions matching TRBD1. The CDR3 is made up of 12 amino acids. Germline values: CDR1 GTSNPN, CDR2 SVGIG (reference sequence). The V segment lost 4 bases and the J segment 5 bases; nucleotides outside the gene matches: 4. The CDR3 spells CAWNPGQYGYTF. CDR3 DNA sequence: TGTGCCTGGAATCCGGGACAGTATGGCTACACCTTC. Based on the CDR3 plus reference TRBV30 and TRBJ1-2, the full variable domain is SQTIHQWPATLVQPVGSPLSLECTVEGTSNPNLYWYRQAAGRGLQLLFYSVGIGQISSEVPQNLSASRPQDRQFILSSKKLLLSDSGFYLCAWNPGQYGYTFGSGTRLTVV.

CDR3 bases: TGTGCCAGCAGTTTAAGTGCGGGGGATTACTCCTACGAGCAGTACTTC. Translated, it gives CASSLSAGDYSYEQYF. The rearrangement links TRBV27 to TRBJ2-7; 7 positions agree with TRBD2. CDR3 length: 16 amino acids. Trimming at V came to 2 bases and at J to 0 bases, leaving 7 bases not matched to a gene. Germline assignment: CDR1 MNHEY and CDR2 SMNVEV (reference sequence).

The chain recombines TRBV19 with TRBJ2-7; 7 bases are a match to TRBD1. V lost 5 bases, J lost 2 bases, and 9 bases stayed unmatched. This CDR3 has 15 residues. Per the germline V gene, CDR1 is LNHDA and CDR2 is SQIVND (reference sequence). CDR3 nucleotide sequence: TGTGCCAGTAGTTCGGGGACAGACAATCCCTACGAGCAGTACTTC. Protein: CASSSGTDNPYEQYF.

The gene calls are TRBV4-1 and TRBJ2-1, with D possibly being TRBD1 or TRBD2 (5 bases each). CDR3 length: 16 residues. Germline V gives CDR1 MGHRA, CDR2 YSYEKL. V lost 0 bases and J lost 2, with 11 bases in between. As DNA, the CDR3 is TGCGCCAGCAGCCAAGATTACGGGGACGCCTACAATGAGCAGTTCTTC. Translated: CASSQDYGDAYNEQFF.